Detailed here is one T cell receptor (beta chain). The antigen it recognizes is unknown. Per-base quality was not reported, and no clone a single base away is much larger than it. These data originate in a study of control samples from healthy donors and cancer patients (TCRdb year 2020). Library method: the immunoSEQ multiplex PCR assay. TCRdb retrieved this table from immuneACCESS and kept in-frame rearrangements only. Not all clones are present; in checked studies, unresolved V genes account for under half, and no reason is known for the remainder. This sample is represented by around 120,000 clones; roughly nine tenths of them were singletons. The ten largest clonotypes hold almost 8% of the sample. The junction shows trimming of 4 bases on V and 5 bases on J, and the gene matches do not reach 5 bases of it. The CDR3 spans 13 residues, from the cysteine through the phenylalanine. Of the read, only the CDR3 DNA is kept; its 39 bases are in frame from base 1. The germline V gene gives CDR1 as SGHRS and CDR2 as YFSETQ.

Sequenced input: blood. Here the chain combines TRBV5-1 and TRBJ2-5, with 7 central nucleotides matching TRBD2. This receptor was identified in a woman between 18 and 29 years old in good health. The CDR3 reads CASSAGRGETQYF. DNA sequence: TGCGCCAGCAGCGCCGGGCGGGGGGAGACCCAGTACTTC. Supplemented by the reference TRBV5-1 and TRBJ2-5 proteins around the CDR3, the complete variable domain is KAGVTQTPRYLIKTRGQQVTLSCSPISGHRSVSWYQQTPGQGLQFLFEYFSETQRNKGNFPGRFSGRQFSNSRSEMNVSTLELGDSALYLCASSAGRGETQYFGPGTRLLVL.